The rows below give T cell receptor beta chains drawn from one sample of a study of blood T cell repertoires in COVID-19. Measured with immunoSEQ multiplex PCR; TCRdb has only the in-frame clones, and not every one. This table holds roughly 200,000 clones, less than 90% found once. Sequencing was performed on peripheral blood. These TCRs come from a woman at least 80 years old with active or convalescent COVID-19. Both conserved end residues are part of each CDR3. The D gene is left open where the match is weak. Expanded clones are given a class, and other clones once, few, many or no size at all.

once	TRBV7-9	TRBJ2-1	TRBD2	TGTGCCAGCAGCTTAACTAGCGGGAGCCTCTCCTACAATGAGCAGTTCTTC	CASSLTSGSLSYNEQFF
-	TRBV27	TRBJ2-4	TRBD1	TGTGCCAGCAGTTCCCTGGGGACAGGGGCAATTCAGTACTTC	CASSSLGTGAIQYF
-	TRBV28	TRBJ2-3	TRBD2	TGTGCCAGCACCCTAGCGGGAACGGCAGATACGCAGTATTTT	CASTLAGTADTQYF
-	TRBV3-1/TRBV3-2	TRBJ2-5	TRBD2	TGTGCCAGCAGCCATGGGATAGCGGGAGGGGGATTGGAGACCCAGTACTTC	CASSHGIAGGGLETQYF
-	TRBV6-1	TRBJ1-3	-	TGTGCCAGCAGTGAAGAGCGGGGAAACACCATATATTTT	CASSEERGNTIYF
-	TRBV5-5	TRBJ2-7	-	TGTGCCAGCAACAAGGAGGGGGCTCACCCAGATTCCTACGAGCAGTACTTC	CASNKEGAHPDSYEQYF
-	TRBV3-1/TRBV3-2	TRBJ1-4	TRBD1	TGTGCCAGCAGCCCCACAGGGGTGGAAAAACTGTTTTTT	CASSPTGVEKLFF
-	TRBV2	TRBJ2-3	TRBD2	TGTGCCAGCAGTGTACTAGCGGGGGAGGATACGCAGTATTTT	CASSVLAGEDTQYF
once	TRBV25-1	TRBJ2-3	-	TGTGCCAGCAGTCCCCTAGATACGCAGTATTTT	CASSPLDTQYF
-	TRBV15	TRBJ2-1	-	TGTGCCACCAGCAGAGGCCCACCCGGTGAGCAGTTCTTC	CATSRGPPGEQFF
-	TRBV11-3	TRBJ1-2	-	TGTGCCAGCAGCTTAGATGGGAGCGGCCCCTATTATGGCTACACCTTC	CASSLDGSGPYYGYTF
-	TRBV18	TRBJ1-1	-	TGTGCCAGCTCGCGGGACTGGAACACTGAAGCTTTCTTT	CASSRDWNTEAFF
-	TRBV9	TRBJ2-2	TRBD2	TGTGCCAGCAGCGTACCAGCTAGCGGGGGTTACACCGGGGAGCTGTTTTTT	CASSVPASGGYTGELFF
-	TRBV5-1	TRBJ2-1	TRBD2	TGCGCCAGCAGCCCTGGGACTAGCGAAAGCTCCTACAATGAGCAGTTCTTC	CASSPGTSESSYNEQFF
-	TRBV7-2	TRBJ1-6	-	TGTGCCAGCAGCCCTTTAGGTACAGTGAAGAATTCACCCCTCCACTTT	CASSPLGTVKNSPLHF
-	TRBV5-1	TRBJ2-2	TRBD2	TGCGCCAGCAGCTTGGCTTTAGCGGGAAGGGCCGGGGAGCTGTTTTTT	CASSLALAGRAGELFF
-	TRBV5-1	TRBJ2-7	TRBD2	TGCGCCACGCGACTAGCGGGGGGGAGCTCCTACGAGCAGTACTTC	CATRLAGGSSYEQYF
-	TRBV11-2	TRBJ2-7	TRBD2	TGTGCCAGCAGCCCGAGACCGGGACTAGCGGGGGGACCTCGGGAGCAGTACTTC	CASSPRPGLAGGPREQYF
-	TRBV27	TRBJ1-1	TRBD1	TGTGCCAGCAGCTCGGACAGGGGTCCCACTGAAGCTTTCTTT	CASSSDRGPTEAFF
-	TRBV30	TRBJ1-6	TRBD1	TGTGCCTGGGGTCAGGGGGCGCAGTCACCCCTCCACTTT	CAWGQGAQSPLHF
-	TRBV30	TRBJ1-5	-	TGTGCCCTAAGTAACAGGGAGGGACAGCCCCAGCATTTT	CALSNREGQPQHF
-	TRBV9	TRBJ2-1	-	TGTGCCAGCAGCGTATTGGTTCCGAGCTCCTACAATGAGCAGTTCTTC	CASSVLVPSSYNEQFF